These T cell receptor beta chains were read from a single sample in a study of cytomegalovirus exposure and HLA in healthy donors. Profiled with immunoSEQ multiplex PCR; TCRdb holds only in-frame clones, not every one. This sample has 150,000 to 200,000 clones, with around four fifths found just once. The sequenced material came from PBMCs. These receptors were collected from a man in his fifties or sixties in good health and CMV-seronegative. The CDR3 runs from the conserved cysteine through the conserved F or W. The order of the fields is D gene, V gene, clone size, J gene, CDR3 DNA, CDR3 protein. A D gene is named only where the DNA matches it firmly. Expanded clones are given a class, and other clones once, few, many or no size at all.

.,TRBV5-1,.,TRBJ2-2,TGCGCCAGCAGCTACCAGTCCGGGGAGCTGTTTTTT,CASSYQSGELFF
.,TRBV30,.,TRBJ1-3,TGTGCCTGGAGTCGACAGCCTGGAAACACCATATATTTT,CAWSRQPGNTIYF
TRBD2,TRBV30,.,TRBJ2-1,TGTGCCTGGAGGGGGACTAGCGGGAACAATGAGCAGTTCTTC,CAWRGTSGNNEQFF
.,TRBV29-1,.,TRBJ1-1,TGCAGCGTTGAGGCAGACATGAACACTGAAGCTTTCTTT,CSVEADMNTEAFF
.,TRBV11-2,.,TRBJ2-7,TGTGCCAGCAGCTTAGGGGGCGCCGGCGAGCAGTACTTC,CASSLGGAGEQYF
TRBD2,TRBV7-3,.,TRBJ2-7,TGTGCCAGCAGTCCTAGCGGGTCTGACTCCTACGAGCAGTACTTC,CASSPSGSDSYEQYF
TRBD1,TRBV19,.,TRBJ2-3,TGTGCCAGTAGTAGTCTAGGGACAGGGGCGACAGATACGCAGTATTTT,CASSSLGTGATDTQYF
.,TRBV19,.,TRBJ1-5,TGTGCCAGTAGTCCCGCCCACAGAACCGATAGCAATCAGCCCCAGCATTTT,CASSPAHRTDSNQPQHF
.,TRBV6-6,.,TRBJ2-7,TGTGCCAGCATCGACGGCAGGGAAACCTACGAGCAGTACTTC,CASIDGRETYEQYF
.,TRBV10-3,once,TRBJ2-3,TGTGCCATCAGTGGCGGCTTCGATACGCAGTATTTT,CAISGGFDTQYF
.,TRBV18,once,TRBJ2-5,TGTGCCAGCTCACCACCGAAGGGGATTTTCCAAGAGACCCAGTACTTC,CASSPPKGIFQETQYF
TRBD1,TRBV6-5,few,TRBJ1-6,TGTGCCAGCAGCCTGGGACAGGGGAGTTCACCCCTCCACTTT,CASSLGQGSSPLHF
.,TRBV6-5,.,TRBJ1-2,TGTGCCAGCAGTTACGCCTACCCCAACTATGGCTACACCTTC,CASSYAYPNYGYTF
.,TRBV28,.,TRBJ2-3,TGTGCCAGCAGTCTTACGACAGGTACCACAGATACGCAGTATTTT,CASSLTTGTTDTQYF
.,TRBV7-2,.,TRBJ1-2,TGTGCCAGCAGTTCCGATCGGACGGGGGTTGGCTACACCTTC,CASSSDRTGVGYTF
.,TRBV18,.,TRBJ2-7,TGTGCCAGCTCACCAAACAGGACCCCCTACGAGCAGTACTTC,CASSPNRTPYEQYF
.,TRBV4-3,.,TRBJ1-4,TGCGCCAGCAGCCAGGCGTTCCAGGGTTTCGAAAAACTGTTTTTT,CASSQAFQGFEKLFF
TRBD2,TRBV7-2,.,TRBJ2-2,TGTGCCAGCAGCCGGACTAGCGGGGCGAACACCGGGGAGCTGTTTTTT,CASSRTSGANTGELFF
TRBD2,TRBV11-1,.,TRBJ2-3,TGTGCCAGCAGGACTAGCGGGGAAGAACCCCCAGATACGCAGTATTTT,CASRTSGEEPPDTQYF
.,TRBV7-9,.,TRBJ1-2,TGTTCCAGCAGCTTAATGGAGACCCTCGATGGCTACACCTTC,CSSSLMETLDGYTF
TRBD2,TRBV30,.,TRBJ2-3,TGTGCCTGGAGTGGACTAGCGGGAAGCACAGATACGCAGTATTTT,CAWSGLAGSTDTQYF
TRBD1,TRBV4-3,.,TRBJ1-2,TGCGCCAGCAGCCTGGACAGGGGGCCCTATGGCTACACCTTC,CASSLDRGPYGYTF
.,TRBV10-3,.,TRBJ2-7,TGTGCCATCCGCGGGTCGGGAGTCTACGAGCAGTACTTC,CAIRGSGVYEQYF
TRBD1,TRBV2,.,TRBJ2-7,TGTGCCAGCGTTGGGACAGGGGGAGTTAAGCAGTACTTC,CASVGTGGVKQYF
TRBD1,TRBV28,.,TRBJ2-1,TGTGCCAGCAGTACCTTGACAGGGTTACTTTCGGGGTACAATGAGCAGTTCTTC,CASSTLTGLLSGYNEQFF
TRBD1,TRBV28,.,TRBJ2-5,TGTGCCAGCAGTACAGGGGGCTTGGGGGAGACCCAGTACTTC,CASSTGGLGETQYF
TRBD1,TRBV6-1,few,TRBJ1-5,TGTGCCAGCCGACAGGGAACTGGCAATCAGCCCCAGCATTTT,CASRQGTGNQPQHF
.,TRBV7-6,.,TRBJ1-4,TGTGCCAGCAGCCCTGGTGGGCAGGAGGGAAAACTGTTTTTT,CASSPGGQEGKLFF
.,TRBV7-2,.,TRBJ2-3,TGTGCCAGCAGCTTAGCCCTCCGAGCAGATACGCAGTATTTT,CASSLALRADTQYF
.,TRBV18,.,TRBJ1-4,TGTGCCAGCTCACCACAGCCTTCAACTAATGAAAAACTGTTTTTT,CASSPQPSTNEKLFF
.,TRBV11-2,.,TRBJ1-1,TGTGCCAGCAGCGGCGGGTTGAACACTGAAGCTTTCTTT,CASSGGLNTEAFF
.,TRBV11-2,.,TRBJ1-4,TGTGCCAGCAGCTCAACGGAGGGAACTAATGAAAAACTGTTTTTT,CASSSTEGTNEKLFF
.,TRBV7-2,.,TRBJ1-2,TGTGCCAGCAGCTTCTATTATGGCTACACCTTC,CASSFYYGYTF
TRBD1,TRBV5-1,.,TRBJ2-2,TGCGCCAGCAGTCGGACAGGGGACACCGGGGAGCTGTTTTTT,CASSRTGDTGELFF
.,TRBV20-1,.,TRBJ2-2,TGCAGTGCTACAGGGACCGGGGAGCTGTTTTTT,CSATGTGELFF
TRBD2,TRBV4-1,.,TRBJ2-7,TGCGCCAGCAGCCTACTAGCGGGAGTGGAAGAGCAGTACTTC,CASSLLAGVEEQYF
.,TRBV5-4,.,TRBJ1-2,TGTGCCAGCAGCCTGGGCGGAACTAACTATGGCTACACCTTC,CASSLGGTNYGYTF
.,TRBV25-1,.,TRBJ1-2,TGTGCCAGCAGTGATCGGCAATCGGGGGGCTACACCTTC,CASSDRQSGGYTF
TRBD2,TRBV9,.,TRBJ2-3,TGTGCCAGCAGCGTGTCTAGCGGGGGCGCAGATACGCAGTATTTT,CASSVSSGGADTQYF
TRBD1,TRBV20-1,.,TRBJ1-2,TGCAGTGTACCGGGACAGGGGGGCTACACCTTC,CSVPGQGGYTF